Presented here are 11 T cell receptor beta chains from one specimen sequenced in a study of blood T cell repertoires in COVID-19. Generated by immunoSEQ multiplex PCR, the TCRdb table keeps only in-frame clones and is missing some. The table has approximately 290,000 clones, around 90% seen once. The sample consisted of peripheral blood. These receptors were obtained from a man aged 18-30 years with active or convalescent COVID-19.

The chain recombines TRBV4-1 with TRBJ2-3; 14 nucleotides align to TRBD2. Germline CDR1 reads MGHRA; CDR2 reads YSYEKL. V lost 6 bases to trimming and J lost 3 bases; unmatched junction nucleotides: 2. This CDR3 is 15 amino acids long. CDR3 loop: CASRRTSGRTDTQYF. Written as DNA, the CDR3 is TGCGCCAGCAGACGGACTAGCGGGAGGACAGATACGCAGTATTTT.

The chain uses TRBV7-9 and TRBJ1-2, with D possibly TRBD1 on 5 matching bases. Germline V gene data show CDR1 as SEHNR and CDR2 as FQNEAQ (reference sequence). This CDR3 is built from 15 residues. V lost 0 bases to trimming and J lost 3 bases, with 11 bases between them. Here the CDR3 reads CASSLAGGLDYGYTF. DNA of the CDR3: TGTGCCAGCAGCTTAGCGGGGGGTTTGGACTATGGCTACACCTTC.

The V call is TRBV5-1, the J call TRBJ2-3; D gene unclear. Trimming cost V 0 bases and J 0 bases, with 5 bases left between them. Germline V gene data show CDR1 as SGHRS and CDR2 as YFSETQ. CDR3 size: 14 residues. The DNA for the CDR3 is TGCGCCAGCAGCTTGGACATGAGCACAGATACGCAGTATTTT. The encoded protein is CASSLDMSTDTQYF.

The chain employs TRBV7-8 and TRBJ1-4; 7 bases are a match to TRBD1. V shed 5 bases, J shed 8 bases, and the junction held 8 bases outside the gene matches. The CDR3 extends over 14 amino acids. Germline CDR1 and CDR2: SGHVS and FQNEAQ. CDR3 in DNA: TGTGCCAGCAGCCGAGACAGGGTAGACGAAAAACTGTTTTTT. Amino acids: CASSRDRVDEKLFF. The full variable domain, rest sourced from reference TRBV7-8 and TRBJ1-4, is GAGVSQSPRYKVAKRGQDVALRCDPISGHVSLFWYQQALGQGPEFLTYFQNEAQLDKSGLPSDRFFAERPEGSVSTLKIQRTQQEDSAVYLCASSRDRVDEKLFFGSGTQLSVL.

This chain uses TRBV13 with TRBJ2-3; tentative D call: TRBD1 (5 bases). Trimming removed 5 bases at V and 9 bases at J, with 12 bases between. Germline V gene sequence: CDR1 PRHDT, CDR2 FYEKMQ (reference sequence). This CDR3 has 12 residues. CDR3 sequence (DNA): TGTGCCAGCAGCCTCAGGGTCGACACGCAGTATTTT. Its translation: CASSLRVDTQYF. The entire variable domain, with the rest obtained from reference TRBV13 and TRBJ2-3, is as follows: AAGVIQSPRHLIKEKRETATLKCYPIPRHDTVYWYQQGPGQDPQFLISFYEKMQSDKGSIPDRFSAQQFSDYHSELNMSSLELGDSALYFCASSLRVDTQYFGPGTRLTVL.

The count of this clone is one. The chain combines TRBV6-1 with TRBJ1-5, with TRBD1 identical over 8 bases. The CDR3 loop spans 15 amino acids. Germline CDR1 reads MNHNS; CDR2 reads SASEGT. V shed 5 bases and J 4 bases; nucleotides not matched to a gene: 7. The CDR3 reads CASSKDRAFNQPQHF. In nucleotides, the CDR3 is TGTGCCAGCAGTAAGGACAGGGCATTTAATCAGCCCCAGCATTTT.

V and J are TRBV7-2 and TRBJ1-6, with D maybe TRBD1 (5 bases). Per the germline V gene, CDR1 is SGHTA and CDR2 is FQGNSA. The length of the CDR3 is 15 residues. Trimming removed 5 bases from V and 6 bases from J, with 14 bases in between. This chain's CDR3 is CASSKEGPGNSPLHF. CDR3 bases: TGTGCCAGCAGCAAGGAGGGGCCGGGTAATTCACCCCTCCACTTT.

The chain carries TRBV28 and TRBJ1-2; D unclear. The germline V gene has CDR1 MDHEN and CDR2 SYDVKM. The CDR3 is made up of 14 amino acids. V lost 7 bases to trimming and J lost 3 bases, with 15 bases between them. Here the CDR3 DNA reads TGTGCCAGCATAGGTCTCCGGGTTGACTATGGCTACACCTTC. Translation gives CASIGLRVDYGYTF.

The genes are TRBV10-3 and TRBJ2-7; 8 nucleotides agree with TRBD1. The CDR3 sequence is 13 residues long. With V trimmed by 8 bases and J by 2 bases, 5 bases remained unmatched. CDR1 and CDR2 (germline): ENHRY, SYGVKD. In DNA, the CDR3 is TGTGCCATCGGGGAACAGGGGGCCTACGAGCAGTACTTC. Amino acid sequence: CAIGEQGAYEQYF.

To note about this clone: Additional DNA sequences in this sample encode the identical CDR3. The J gene is TRBJ2-7, the V gene TRBV28; tentatively, D is TRBD1 (6 bases). From germline, CDR1 is MDHEN and CDR2 SYDVKM. The germline V and J ends were trimmed by 6 bases and 4 bases, with 10 bases remaining between them. CDR3 size: 12 residues. The CDR3 here is CASSRTVYEQYF. The CDR3 DNA reads TGTGCCAGCAGCCGGACAGTATACGAGCAGTACTTC.

This rearrangement joins TRBV5-5 to TRBJ2-1, with 11 bases aligning to TRBD2. The J segment lost 4 bases and the V segment lost 5 bases, leaving 5 bases of the junction unmatched. Germline CDR1 is SGHKS and CDR2 is YYEKEE (reference sequence). The CDR3 runs to 15 residues. The CDR3 loop is CASSPLAGGYNEQFF. The CDR3 nucleotides read TGTGCCAGCAGTCCTCTAGCGGGAGGATACAATGAGCAGTTCTTC.